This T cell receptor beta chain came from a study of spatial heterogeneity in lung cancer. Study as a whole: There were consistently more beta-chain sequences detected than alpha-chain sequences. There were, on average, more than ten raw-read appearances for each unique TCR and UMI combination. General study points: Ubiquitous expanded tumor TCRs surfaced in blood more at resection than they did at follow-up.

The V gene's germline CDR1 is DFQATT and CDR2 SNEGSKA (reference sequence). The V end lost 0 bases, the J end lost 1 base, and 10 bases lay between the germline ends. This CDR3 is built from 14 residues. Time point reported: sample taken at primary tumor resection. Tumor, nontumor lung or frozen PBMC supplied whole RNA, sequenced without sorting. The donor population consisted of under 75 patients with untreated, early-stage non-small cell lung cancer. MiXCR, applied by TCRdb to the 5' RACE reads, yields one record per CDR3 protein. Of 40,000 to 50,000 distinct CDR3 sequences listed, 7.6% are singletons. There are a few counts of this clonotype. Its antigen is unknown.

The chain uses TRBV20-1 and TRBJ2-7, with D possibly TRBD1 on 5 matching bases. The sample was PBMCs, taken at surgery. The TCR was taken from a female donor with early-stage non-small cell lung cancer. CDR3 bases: TGCAGTGCTAGAGATATCTCAGGGTCCTACGAGCAGTACTTC. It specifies CSARDISGSYEQYF.